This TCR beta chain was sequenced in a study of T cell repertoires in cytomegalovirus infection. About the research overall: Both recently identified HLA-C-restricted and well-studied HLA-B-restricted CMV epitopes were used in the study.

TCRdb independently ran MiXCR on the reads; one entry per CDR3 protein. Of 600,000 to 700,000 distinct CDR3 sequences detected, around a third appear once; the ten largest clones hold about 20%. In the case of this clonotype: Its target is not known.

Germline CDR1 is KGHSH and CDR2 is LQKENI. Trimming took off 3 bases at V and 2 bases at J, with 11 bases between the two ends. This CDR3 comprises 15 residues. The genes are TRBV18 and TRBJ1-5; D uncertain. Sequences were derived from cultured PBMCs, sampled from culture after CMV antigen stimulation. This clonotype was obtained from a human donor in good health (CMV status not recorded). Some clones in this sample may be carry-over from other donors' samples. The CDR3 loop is CASSPEWEGNQPQHF. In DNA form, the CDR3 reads TGTGCCAGCTCACCGGAGTGGGAGGGCAATCAGCCCCAGCATTTT.